The 3 T cell receptor beta chains reported below all come from one sample, sequenced in a study of cytomegalovirus exposure and HLA in healthy donors. The PCR had 60 Vbeta and 13 Jbeta primers. Libraries were prepared by immunoSEQ multiplex PCR; TCRdb keeps only in-frame clonotypes and omits some of them. The table has about 140,000 clones, roughly 75% seen once. The specimen sequenced was PBMCs. These receptors originate from a man between 40 and 49 years old in good health and CMV-seronegative.

Turning to this clone: The same CDR3 is also encoded by other DNA sequences in this sample. The rearrangement uses TRBV7-2 and TRBJ1-5; TRBD1 agrees at 7 bases. This CDR3 region has 13 residues. Trimming removed 3 bases from V and 5 bases from J; junction bases left unmatched: 1. Looked up from germline, CDR1 is SGHTA and CDR2 is FQGNSA. The CDR3 loop is CASSFQGDQPQHF. CDR3 DNA: TGTGCCAGCAGCTTTCAGGGGGATCAGCCCCAGCATTTT.

The rearrangement links TRBV5-1 to TRBJ2-1; 10 bases line up with TRBD1. In germline, CDR1 is SGHRS, CDR2 YFSETQ. The CDR3 spans 13 residues. J gave up 9 bases and V 6 bases, and 6 bases lay outside the gene matches. The CDR3 here is CASNGGQGGEQFF. The CDR3 bases are TGCGCCAGCAATGGAGGACAGGGGGGTGAGCAGTTCTTC.

The V call is TRBV5-5, the J call TRBJ1-1; maybe TRBD1 (5 bases). CDR1 SGHKS and CDR2 YYEKEE come from the germline V gene (reference sequence). V was shortened by 6 bases and J by 3 bases, with 15 bases between the two germline ends. This CDR3 spans 14 amino acids. The CDR3 DNA follows: TGTGCCAGCACAGAGTGGGGGGAGTACACTGAAGCTTTCTTT. Translation: CASTEWGEYTEAFF.